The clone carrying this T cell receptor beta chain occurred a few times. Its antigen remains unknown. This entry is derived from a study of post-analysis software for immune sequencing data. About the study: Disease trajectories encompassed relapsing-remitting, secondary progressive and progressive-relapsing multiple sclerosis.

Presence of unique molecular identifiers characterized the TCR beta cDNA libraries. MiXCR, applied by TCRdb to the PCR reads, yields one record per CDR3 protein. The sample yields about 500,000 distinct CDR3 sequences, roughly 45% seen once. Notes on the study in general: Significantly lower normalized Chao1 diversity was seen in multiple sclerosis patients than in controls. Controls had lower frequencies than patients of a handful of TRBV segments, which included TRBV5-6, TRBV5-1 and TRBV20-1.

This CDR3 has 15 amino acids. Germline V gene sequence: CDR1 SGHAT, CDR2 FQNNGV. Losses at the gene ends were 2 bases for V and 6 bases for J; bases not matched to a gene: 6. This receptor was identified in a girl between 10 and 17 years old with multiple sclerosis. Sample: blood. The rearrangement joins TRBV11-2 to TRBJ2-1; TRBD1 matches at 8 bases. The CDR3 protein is CASSLSRGQGNEQFF. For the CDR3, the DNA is TGTGCCAGCAGCTTATCCAGGGGGCAGGGCAATGAGCAGTTCTTC.